Listed here are 22 T cell receptor beta chains from one sample, sequenced in a study of tumor-infiltrating lymphocytes in localized non-small cell lung cancer. Some clones are missing from TCRdb's copy, which holds only in-frame ones; the method was immunoSEQ multiplex PCR. The sample contains about 16,000 clones, over 55% of which appear only once. The sequencing sample was made of lung tumor tissue. The receptors shown here come from a human donor with non-small cell lung cancer.

This chain links TRBV19 with TRBJ2-7; weak D call: TRBD1 (5 bases). Per the germline V gene, CDR1 is LNHDA and CDR2 is SQIVND (reference sequence). V was pared by 10 bases and J by 2 bases, with 18 bases between. This CDR3 is built from 14 residues. CDR3 DNA: TGTGCCACCCACCCCAAGGGGCAGGCCTACGAGCAGTACTTC. Its translation is CATHPKGQAYEQYF.

The chain couples TRBV28 to TRBJ2-1; 7 positions agree with TRBD2. Germline V CDR1 and CDR2: MDHEN, SYDVKM. With 6 bases clipped from V and 9 bases from J, the junction kept 17 bases outside the gene matches. This CDR3 contains 16 residues. CDR3 region: CASSPGASLGRGEQFF. Written as DNA, the CDR3 is TGTGCCAGCAGCCCCGGGGCCAGTTTGGGGAGGGGTGAGCAGTTCTTC.

Only one count was recorded for this clone. V and J are TRBV18 and TRBJ1-5; D is undetermined. The V and J ends lost 2 bases and 7 bases respectively, with 18 bases between them. The CDR3 runs to 16 residues. Germline assignment: CDR1 KGHSH and CDR2 LQKENI. DNA of the CDR3: TGTGCCAGCTCACCATCCACTGGATACGGGCGGCAGCCCCAGCATTTT. This sequence encodes CASSPSTGYGRQPQHF.

The rearrangement uses TRBV5-1 and TRBJ1-4; D not resolved. The CDR3 sequence is 16 residues long. From germline, CDR1 is SGHRS and CDR2 YFSETQ. V lost 1 base to trimming and J lost 8 bases, with 18 bases between them. CDR3 sequence (DNA): TGCGCCAGCAGCTTGCCCAAAGGAGGGAAGTTGGAAAAACTGTTTTTT. Amino acid sequence: CASSLPKGGKLEKLFF.

The gene calls are TRBV27 and TRBJ2-7; D is unclear. V dropped 0 bases and J dropped 6 bases, with 15 bases sitting between them. CDR1 is MNHEY and CDR2 is SMNVEV in the germline V gene (reference sequence). The length of the CDR3 is 15 residues. DNA for the CDR3: TGTGCCAGCAGTTTATCGGCAGAGCTAGAGGCCGAGCAGTACTTC. It codes for CASSLSAELEAEQYF.

The genes are TRBV5-1 and TRBJ2-5; no firm D call. The CDR3 totals 12 residues. The V gene's germline CDR1 is SGHRS and CDR2 YFSETQ. Trimming removed 4 bases at V and 2 bases at J, with 6 bases between. CDR3 protein: CASSDNQETQYF. The CDR3 nucleotides are TGCGCCAGCAGCGATAATCAAGAGACCCAGTACTTC.

V and J are TRBV11-2 and TRBJ1-1, with TRBD1 as a possible D gene (6 bases). V lost 8 bases, J lost 3 bases, and 13 bases lay in between. This CDR3 contains 13 residues. From germline, CDR1 is SGHAT and CDR2 FQNNGV. CDR3 DNA sequence: TGTGCCAGCCAACCAAGGGGGGACACTGAAGCTTTCTTT. This gives the protein CASQPRGDTEAFF.

This chain connects TRBV11-1 to TRBJ1-1, with 9 bases that match TRBD1. The CDR3 contains 14 residues. Per germline, CDR1 SGHAT and CDR2 FQDESV (reference sequence). The V gene end was trimmed by 5 bases and the J gene end by 4 bases; junction bases not matched to a gene: 5. CDR3 bases: TGTGCCAGCAGCACTGGGACAGGGAGCACTGAAGCTTTCTTT. Amino acid sequence: CASSTGTGSTEAFF.

In DNA form, the CDR3 reads TGTGCCAGCAGCTTTAAAGGGGCGAATTCACCCCTCCACTTT. It encodes CASSFKGANSPLHF. The rearrangement links TRBV5-6 to TRBJ1-6; D may be TRBD1 (5 bases). This CDR3 spans 14 amino acids. From germline, CDR1 is SGHDT and CDR2 YYEEEE. V was pared by 2 bases and J by 7 bases, with 10 bases between.

This clone turned up a few times. J is TRBJ2-1 and V is TRBV10-3; TRBD1 is a possible D gene (6 bases). This CDR3 has 14 amino acids. The V gene's germline CDR1 is ENHRY and CDR2 SYGVKD. V lost 0 bases and J lost 6, with 9 bases in between. The CDR3 region is CAISESVQGNEQFF. In DNA, the CDR3 is TGTGCCATCAGTGAGTCGGTACAGGGCAATGAGCAGTTCTTC.

The chain links TRBV11-3 to TRBJ2-7, with D possibly matching TRBD2 (5 bases). The germline V gene has CDR1 SGHNT and CDR2 YENEEA. This CDR3 spans 15 amino acids. Trimming stripped 2 bases from V and 2 bases from J, with 13 bases between. The chain's CDR3 is CASSLSEGGAYEQYF. In DNA form, the CDR3 reads TGTGCCAGCAGCTTATCTGAGGGCGGAGCCTACGAGCAGTACTTC.

The V gene is TRBV7-8, the J gene TRBJ1-5; D not resolved. This CDR3 is 14 amino acids long. Trimming took off 1 base at V and 4 bases at J, with 8 bases between the two ends. Per germline, CDR1 SGHVS and CDR2 FQNEAQ. In nucleotides, the CDR3 is TGTGCCAGCAGCTTAGGACGGAATAATCAGCCCCAGCATTTT. It is translated as CASSLGRNNQPQHF.

This clone showed up just a few times. The chain recombines TRBV5-1 with TRBJ2-2, with TRBD1 matching over 8 bases. Germline V gives CDR1 SGHRS, CDR2 YFSETQ. The CDR3 consists of 15 residues. The V and J ends lost 4 bases and 1 base, in that order; junction bases with no gene match: 3. The CDR3 coding sequence is TGCGCCAGCAGCCCCGGGACAGGGAACACCGGGGAGCTGTTTTTT. Translated: CASSPGTGNTGELFF.

This chain links TRBV5-6 with TRBJ2-5, with D perhaps matching TRBD1 (6 bases). The V and J ends lost 0 bases and 3 bases respectively, with 12 bases between them. Germline assignment: CDR1 SGHDT and CDR2 YYEEEE. This CDR3 comprises 15 residues. The CDR3 sequence is CASSLARQGKETQYF. Here the CDR3 DNA reads TGTGCCAGCAGCTTGGCTCGGCAGGGGAAAGAGACCCAGTACTTC.

In this sample, this clone turned up once. The V call is TRBV4-3, the J call TRBJ2-1; tentatively, D is TRBD2 (6 bases). CDR1 is LGHNA, CDR2 YSLEER, per germline. The V gene lost 4 bases and the J gene lost 2 bases, with 18 bases spanning the gap. This CDR3 is 17 amino acids long. This chain's CDR3 is CASSLSPGERTYNEQFF. CDR3 coding DNA: TGCGCCAGCAGCCTCAGCCCGGGAGAAAGGACCTACAATGAGCAGTTCTTC.

This rearrangement joins TRBV5-8 to TRBJ2-7; D not certain. The CDR3 is made up of 15 amino acids. V was cut by 2 bases and J by 5 bases, with 17 bases left in between. Per the germline V gene, CDR1 is SGHTS and CDR2 is YDEGEE. CDR3 DNA: TGTGCCAGCAGCTTAGGCTCTGGGTTTCGTGACGAGCAGTACTTC. Translated: CASSLGSGFRDEQYF.

The gene calls are TRBV7-2 and TRBJ2-1; D is unclear. Germline lookup yields CDR1 SGHTA and CDR2 FQGNSA. The CDR3 has 13 residues. Deletions cut 1 base from V and 8 bases from J, with 9 bases between. The CDR3, as DNA: TGTGCCAGCAGCTTAGGTGGGTGGGATGAGCAGTTCTTC. Amino acid sequence: CASSLGGWDEQFF.

The gene calls are TRBV6-5 and TRBJ2-2; 8 nucleotides align to TRBD1. CDR1 MNHEY and CDR2 SVGAGI come from the germline V gene. The trim removed 4 bases at V and 6 bases at J, leaving 7 bases unmatched. The CDR3 is 15 residues long. CDR3 residues: CASSSGQDVPGELFF. In DNA form, the CDR3 reads TGTGCCAGCAGTTCGGGACAGGACGTACCCGGGGAGCTGTTTTTT.

The genes are TRBV29-1 and TRBJ2-5; TRBD2 aligns across 10 bases. With the DNA end fitting TRBJ2-7 better, the J assignment may be wrong. The CDR3 is 14 amino acids. Germline-derived CDR1 and CDR2 are SQVTM and ANQGSEA. DNA of the CDR3: TGCAGCGTTAGGGGTAGCGGGAGGTCCTACGAGCAGTACTTC. It specifies CSVRGSGRSYEQYF.

The gene calls are TRBV19 and TRBJ1-3; D possibly corresponds to TRBD1 (5 bases). The V gene lost 7 bases and the J gene lost 0 bases, with 16 bases spanning the gap. Germline CDR1 is LNHDA and CDR2 is SQIVND (reference sequence). This CDR3 is 16 amino acids long. CDR3 nucleotides: TGTGCCAGTACCTGGGGGACGCTGGGCTCTGGAAACACCATATATTTT. It translates to CASTWGTLGSGNTIYF.

The chain recombines TRBV4-1 with TRBJ2-5; maybe TRBD1 (6 bases). The V gene lost 0 bases and the J gene lost 1 base, with 9 bases spanning the gap. CDR3 length equals 15 residues. The germline gives CDR1 MGHRA, CDR2 YSYEKL. CDR3 nucleotides: TGCGCCAGCAGCCAAGAACAGGGACGCCAAGAGACCCAGTACTTC. This codes for CASSQEQGRQETQYF.

DNA of the CDR3: TGTGCCAGCAGCTTGAGGGTCGGACAGGGTGACTACGAGCAGTACTTC. Amino acids: CASSLRVGQGDYEQYF. The rearrangement uses TRBV11-2 and TRBJ2-7, with 8 bases that match TRBD1. From germline, CDR1 is SGHAT and CDR2 FQNNGV. This CDR3 is built from 16 residues. With V trimmed by 3 bases and J by 3 bases, 10 bases remained unmatched. Filled out from reference TRBV11-2 and TRBJ2-7, the complete variable domain reads EAGVAQSPRYKIIEKRQSVAFWCNPISGHATLYWYQQILGQGPKLLIQFQNNGVVDDSQLPKDRFSAERLKGVDSTLKIQPAKLEDSAVYLCASSLRVGQGDYEQYFGPGTRLTVT.